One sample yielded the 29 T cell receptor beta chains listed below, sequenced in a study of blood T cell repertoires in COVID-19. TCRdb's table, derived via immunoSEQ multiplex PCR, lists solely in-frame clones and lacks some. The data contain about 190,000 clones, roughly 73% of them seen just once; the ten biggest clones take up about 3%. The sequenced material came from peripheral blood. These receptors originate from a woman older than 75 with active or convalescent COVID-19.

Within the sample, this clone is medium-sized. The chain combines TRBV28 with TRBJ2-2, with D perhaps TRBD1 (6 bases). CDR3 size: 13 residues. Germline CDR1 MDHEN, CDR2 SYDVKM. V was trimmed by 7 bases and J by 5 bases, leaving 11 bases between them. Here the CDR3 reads CASTGVGTGELFF. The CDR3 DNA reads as TGTGCCAGCACAGGGGTAGGGACCGGGGAGCTGTTTTTT. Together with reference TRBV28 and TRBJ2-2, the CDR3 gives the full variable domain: DVKVTQSSRYLVKRTGEKVFLECVQDMDHENMFWYRQDPGLGLRLIYFSYDVKMKEKGDIPEGYSVSREKKERFSLILESASTNQTSMYLCASTGVGTGELFFGEGSRLTVL.

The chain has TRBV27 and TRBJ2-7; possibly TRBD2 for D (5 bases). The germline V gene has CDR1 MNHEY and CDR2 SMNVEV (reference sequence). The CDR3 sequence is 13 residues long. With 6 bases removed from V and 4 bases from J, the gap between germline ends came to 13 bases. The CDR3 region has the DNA TGTGCCAGCAGCAACCGGGGTGGTTACGAGCAGTACTTC. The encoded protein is CASSNRGGYEQYF.

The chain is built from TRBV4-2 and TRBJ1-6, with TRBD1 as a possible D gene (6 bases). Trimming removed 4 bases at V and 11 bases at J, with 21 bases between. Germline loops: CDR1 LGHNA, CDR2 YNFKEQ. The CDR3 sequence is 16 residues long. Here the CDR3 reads CASSPSAAGELTPLHF. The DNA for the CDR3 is TGTGCCAGCAGCCCAAGCGCGGCAGGGGAGTTGACACCCCTCCACTTT.

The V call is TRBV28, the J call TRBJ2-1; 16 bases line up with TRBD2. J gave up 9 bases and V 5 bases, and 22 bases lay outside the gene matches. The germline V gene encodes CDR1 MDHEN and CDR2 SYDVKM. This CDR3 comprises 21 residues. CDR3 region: CASSNSGTSGGAVRRVGEQFF. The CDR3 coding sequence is TGTGCCAGCAGTAATTCCGGGACTAGCGGGGGGGCAGTCCGGAGGGTAGGTGAGCAGTTCTTC.

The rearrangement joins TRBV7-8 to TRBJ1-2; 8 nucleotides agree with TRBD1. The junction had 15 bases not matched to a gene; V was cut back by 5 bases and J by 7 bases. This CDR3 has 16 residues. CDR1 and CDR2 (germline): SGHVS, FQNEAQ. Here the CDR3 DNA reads TGTGCCAGCAGCCCCAGCCCCAGGACAGGGACAGGTGGCTACACCTTC. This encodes CASSPSPRTGTGGYTF.

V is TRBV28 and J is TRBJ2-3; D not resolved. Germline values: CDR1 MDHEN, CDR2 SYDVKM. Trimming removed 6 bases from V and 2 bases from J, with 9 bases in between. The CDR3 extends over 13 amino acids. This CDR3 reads CASSFFSTDTQYF. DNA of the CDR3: TGTGCCAGCAGCTTTTTCTCCACAGATACGCAGTATTTT.

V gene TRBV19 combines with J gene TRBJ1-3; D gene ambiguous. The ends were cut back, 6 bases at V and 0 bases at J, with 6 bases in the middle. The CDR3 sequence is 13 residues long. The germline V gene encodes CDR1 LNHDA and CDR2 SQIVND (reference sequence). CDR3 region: CASSYNSGNTIYF. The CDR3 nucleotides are TGTGCCAGTAGCTATAACTCTGGAAACACCATATATTTT.

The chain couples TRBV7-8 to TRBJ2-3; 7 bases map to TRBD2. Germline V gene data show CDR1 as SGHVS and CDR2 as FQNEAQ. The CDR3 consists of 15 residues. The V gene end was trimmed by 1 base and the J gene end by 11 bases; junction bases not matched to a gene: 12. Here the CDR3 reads CASSLGLAPTVEQYF. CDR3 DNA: TGTGCCAGCAGCTTAGGACTAGCCCCCACCGTCGAGCAGTATTTT.

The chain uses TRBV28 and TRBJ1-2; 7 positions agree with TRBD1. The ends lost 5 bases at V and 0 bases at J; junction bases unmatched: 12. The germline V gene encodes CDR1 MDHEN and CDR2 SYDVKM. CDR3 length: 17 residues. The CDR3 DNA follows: TGTGCCAGCAGTCCCGCCGGACAGGACGGAGCTAACTATGGCTACACCTTC. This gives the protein CASSPAGQDGANYGYTF.

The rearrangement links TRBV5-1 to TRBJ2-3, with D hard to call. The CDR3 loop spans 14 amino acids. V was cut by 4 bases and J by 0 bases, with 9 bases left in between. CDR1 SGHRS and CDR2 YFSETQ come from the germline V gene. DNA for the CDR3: TGCGCCAGCAGCGTCCTCGGTAGCACAGATACGCAGTATTTT. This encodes CASSVLGSTDTQYF.

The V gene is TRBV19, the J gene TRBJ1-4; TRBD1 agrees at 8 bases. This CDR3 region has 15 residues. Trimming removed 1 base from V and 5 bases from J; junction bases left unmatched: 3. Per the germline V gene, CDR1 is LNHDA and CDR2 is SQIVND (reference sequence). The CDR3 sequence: CASSIGRGLNEKLFF. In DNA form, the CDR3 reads TGTGCCAGTAGTATAGGCAGGGGGCTGAATGAAAAACTGTTTTTT.

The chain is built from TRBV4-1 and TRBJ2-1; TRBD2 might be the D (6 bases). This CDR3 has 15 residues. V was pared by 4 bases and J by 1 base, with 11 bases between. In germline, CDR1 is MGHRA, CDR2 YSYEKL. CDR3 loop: CASSPVGGSYNEQFF. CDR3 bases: TGCGCCAGCAGCCCAGTCGGGGGATCCTACAATGAGCAGTTCTTC.

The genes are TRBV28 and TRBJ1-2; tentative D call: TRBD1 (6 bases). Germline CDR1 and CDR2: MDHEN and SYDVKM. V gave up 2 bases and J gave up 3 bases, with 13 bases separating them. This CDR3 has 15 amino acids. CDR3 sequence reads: CASSLRRQVYYGYTF. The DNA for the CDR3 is TGTGCCAGCAGTTTAAGACGACAGGTGTACTATGGCTACACCTTC.

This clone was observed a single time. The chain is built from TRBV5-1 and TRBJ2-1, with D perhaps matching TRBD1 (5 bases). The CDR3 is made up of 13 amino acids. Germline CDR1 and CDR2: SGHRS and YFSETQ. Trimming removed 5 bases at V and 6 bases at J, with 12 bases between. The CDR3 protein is CASSVQVPNEQFF. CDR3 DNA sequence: TGCGCCAGCAGTGTACAGGTCCCCAATGAGCAGTTCTTC.

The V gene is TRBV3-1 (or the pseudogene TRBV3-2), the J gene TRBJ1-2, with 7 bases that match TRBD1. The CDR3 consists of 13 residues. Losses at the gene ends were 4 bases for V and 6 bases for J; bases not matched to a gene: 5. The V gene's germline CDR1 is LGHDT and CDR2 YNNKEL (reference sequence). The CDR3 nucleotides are TGTGCCAGCAGCCCGACAGGGACGAATGGCTACACCTTC. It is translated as CASSPTGTNGYTF.

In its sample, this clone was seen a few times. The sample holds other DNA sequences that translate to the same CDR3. The CDR3 nucleotides read TGTGCCAGCAGTCGACAAAGCTCCTACGAGCAGTACTTC. Its translation: CASSRQSSYEQYF. This rearrangement joins TRBV12-3 or TRBV12-4 to TRBJ2-7; no reliable D call. Trimming pared 5 bases from V and 0 bases from J, leaving 8 bases between. The CDR3 sequence is 13 residues long.

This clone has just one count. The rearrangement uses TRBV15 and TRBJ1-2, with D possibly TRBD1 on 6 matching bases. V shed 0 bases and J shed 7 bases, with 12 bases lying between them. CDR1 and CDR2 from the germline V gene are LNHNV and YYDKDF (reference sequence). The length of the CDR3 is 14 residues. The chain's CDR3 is CATSRDRNRVGYTF. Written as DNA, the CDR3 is TGTGCCACCAGCAGAGATAGAAACAGGGTTGGCTACACCTTC.

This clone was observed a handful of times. DNA of the CDR3: TGTGCCAGCAGCTTAGGGGCCTCCCTCTACCTGAACACTGAAGCTTTCTTT. This translates into CASSLGASLYLNTEAFF. The V and J genes are TRBV7-8 and TRBJ1-1; D gene uncertain. The ends were cut back, 1 base at V and 0 bases at J, with 15 bases in the middle. CDR3 length: 17 residues. The germline gives CDR1 SGHVS, CDR2 FQNEAQ.

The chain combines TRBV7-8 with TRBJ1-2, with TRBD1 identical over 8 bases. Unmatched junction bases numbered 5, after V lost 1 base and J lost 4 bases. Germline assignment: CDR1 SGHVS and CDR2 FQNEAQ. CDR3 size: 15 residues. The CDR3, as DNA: TGTGCCAGCAGCTTAGGACAGGGGTCCCCCTATGGCTACACCTTC. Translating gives CASSLGQGSPYGYTF.

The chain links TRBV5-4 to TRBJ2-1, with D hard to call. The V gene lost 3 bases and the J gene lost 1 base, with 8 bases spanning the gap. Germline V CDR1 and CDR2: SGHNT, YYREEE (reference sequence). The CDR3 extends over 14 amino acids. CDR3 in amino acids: CASSSVSSYNEQFF. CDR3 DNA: TGTGCCAGCAGCTCGGTGTCATCCTACAATGAGCAGTTCTTC.

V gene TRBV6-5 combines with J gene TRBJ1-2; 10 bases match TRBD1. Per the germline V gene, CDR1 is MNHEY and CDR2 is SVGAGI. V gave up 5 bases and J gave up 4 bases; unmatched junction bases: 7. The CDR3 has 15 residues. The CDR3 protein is CASSHRQGASYGYTF. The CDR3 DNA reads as TGTGCCAGCAGTCATAGACAGGGGGCTAGCTATGGCTACACCTTC.

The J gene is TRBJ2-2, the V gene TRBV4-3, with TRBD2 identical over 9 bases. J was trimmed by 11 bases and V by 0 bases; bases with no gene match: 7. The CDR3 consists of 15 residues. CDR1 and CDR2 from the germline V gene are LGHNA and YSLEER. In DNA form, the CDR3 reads TGCGCCAGCAGCCAAGAGGTTACTAGCGGGTATGAGCTGTTTTTT. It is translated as CASSQEVTSGYELFF.

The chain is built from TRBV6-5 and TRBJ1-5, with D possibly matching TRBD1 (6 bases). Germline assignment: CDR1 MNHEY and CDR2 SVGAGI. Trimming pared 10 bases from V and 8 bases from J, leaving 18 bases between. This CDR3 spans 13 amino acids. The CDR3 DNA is TGTGCCACAACGGCACAGGGCGTGGAGCCCCAGCATTTT. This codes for CATTAQGVEPQHF.

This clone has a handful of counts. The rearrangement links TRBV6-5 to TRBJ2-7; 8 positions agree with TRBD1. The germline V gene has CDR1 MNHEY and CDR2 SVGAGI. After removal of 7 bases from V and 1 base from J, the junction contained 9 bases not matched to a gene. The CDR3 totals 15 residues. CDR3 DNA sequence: TGTGCCAGCACCCGAGGACAGGGCATTTCCTACGAGCAGTACTTC. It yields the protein CASTRGQGISYEQYF.

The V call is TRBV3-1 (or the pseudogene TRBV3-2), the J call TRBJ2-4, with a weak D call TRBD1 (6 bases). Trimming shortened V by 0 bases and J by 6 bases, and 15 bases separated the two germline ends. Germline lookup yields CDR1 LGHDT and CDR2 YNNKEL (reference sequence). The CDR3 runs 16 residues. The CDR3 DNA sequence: TGTGCCAGCAGCCAAGATCCTCGGGACATAGGAAACATTCAGTACTTC. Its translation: CASSQDPRDIGNIQYF.

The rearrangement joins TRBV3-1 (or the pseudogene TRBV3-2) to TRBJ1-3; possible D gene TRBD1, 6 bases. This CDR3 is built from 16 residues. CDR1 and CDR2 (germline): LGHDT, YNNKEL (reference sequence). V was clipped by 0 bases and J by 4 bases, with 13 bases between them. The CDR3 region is CASSQDRQGSGNTIYF. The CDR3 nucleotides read TGTGCCAGCAGCCAAGATCGTCAGGGGAGCGGAAACACCATATATTTT.

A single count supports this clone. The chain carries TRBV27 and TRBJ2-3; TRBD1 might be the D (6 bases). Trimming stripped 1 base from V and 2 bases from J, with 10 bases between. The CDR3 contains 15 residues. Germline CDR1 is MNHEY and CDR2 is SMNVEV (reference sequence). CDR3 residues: CASSLLTGFTDTQYF. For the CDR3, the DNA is TGTGCCAGCAGTTTATTGACAGGATTCACAGATACGCAGTATTTT.

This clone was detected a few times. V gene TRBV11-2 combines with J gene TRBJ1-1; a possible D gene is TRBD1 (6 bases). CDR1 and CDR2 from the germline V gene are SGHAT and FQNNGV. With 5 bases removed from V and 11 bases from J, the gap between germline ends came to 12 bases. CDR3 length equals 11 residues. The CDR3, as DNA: TGTGCCAGCAGCCCTCAGGGGTCGGCTTTCTTT. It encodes CASSPQGSAFF.

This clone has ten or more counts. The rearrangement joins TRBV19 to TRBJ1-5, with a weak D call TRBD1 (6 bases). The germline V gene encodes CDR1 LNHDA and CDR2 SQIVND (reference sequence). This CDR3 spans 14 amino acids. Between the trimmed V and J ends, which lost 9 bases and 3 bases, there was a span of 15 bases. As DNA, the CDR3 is TGTGCCAGCCGGATCGGACAGCTCAATCAGCCCCAGCATTTT. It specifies CASRIGQLNQPQHF.